The clone carrying this TCR beta chain has a count of ten or more. Its antigen is still unknown. The source of the sample is a study of T cells in Graves' hyperthyroidism and ophthalmopathy. Whole-study results and caveats: A 13 V-J model separated ophthalmopathy from stable hyperthyroidism.

The source material, RNA transcripts, was used to amplify TCR beta CDR3 regions. The HTBI set primed first-round TCR CDR3 RT-PCR. In TCRdb, the multiplex PCR reads were re-called with MiXCR into one record per CDR3 protein. The repertoire holds about 710,000 distinct CDR3 sequences, 15% to 20% seen once, with around 7.7% in the top ten. The CDR3 has 14 residues. The V and J ends lost 5 bases and 4 bases, in that order; junction bases with no gene match: 6. The V gene's germline CDR1 is SGHAT and CDR2 FQNNGV. The sample consisted of blood. The rearrangement uses TRBV11-2 and TRBJ1-2; 8 bases match TRBD1. The TCR comes from a man aged 18-30 years with Graves' hyperthyroidism. In nucleotides, the CDR3 is TGTGCCAGCAGCGGCAGGGGGCGCTTCTATGGCTACACCTTC. This encodes CASSGRGRFYGYTF.